This T cell receptor (beta chain) was identified in a study of T cell changes during pregnancy in multiple sclerosis. Sequencing used immunoSEQ multiplex PCR; TCRdb keeps in-frame clones, though not all of them. The top ten clones hold 0.64% of a sample with more than 45,000 clones, roughly 90% of them seen once. Germline V gene data show CDR1 as SGHVS and CDR2 as FQNEAQ. Losses at the gene ends were 5 bases for V and 5 bases for J; bases not matched to a gene: 5. The CDR3 runs 14 residues. This clonotype was sampled from a female donor with multiple sclerosis, enrolled in a pregnancy study. The sample consisted of CD4+ T cells from peripheral blood mononuclear cells, taken after pregnancy. The J gene is TRBJ2-1, the V gene TRBV7-8, with 8 positions matching TRBD1. The CDR3 loop is CASSKMTGDNEQFF. The CDR3 DNA sequence: TGTGCCAGCAGCAAAATGACAGGGGACAATGAGCAGTTCTTC.